These 32 T cell receptor beta chains originate from one sample sequenced in a study of circulating and synovial CD4+ cells in juvenile arthritis. Produced via immunoSEQ multiplex PCR; TCRdb's table is partial and in-frame only. Of more than 30,000 clones listed, just over 90% are singletons. Sequences were obtained from CD4+ T cells from blood. The source of these receptors is a human donor with juvenile idiopathic arthritis.

The chain couples TRBV29-1 to TRBJ2-3; TRBD1 matches 9 bases. The J segment lost 5 bases and the V segment lost 7 bases, leaving 7 bases of the junction unmatched. This CDR3 is 13 amino acids long. From germline, CDR1 is SQVTM and CDR2 ANQGSEA. CDR3 in DNA: TGCAGCGCGAGGACAGGGGTGGGAGATACGCAGTATTTT. It yields the protein CSARTGVGDTQYF.

This clone is a singleton in its sample. This chain connects TRBV28 to TRBJ2-7, with 14 nucleotides matching TRBD2. This CDR3 has 19 residues. CDR1 and CDR2 from the germline V gene are MDHEN and SYDVKM. The V and J ends lost 2 bases and 4 bases, in that order; junction bases with no gene match: 13. CDR3 residues: CASSLAGLGGLAGVYEQYF. The CDR3 DNA is TGTGCCAGCAGTTTAGCCGGCCTGGGGGGACTAGCGGGAGTTTACGAGCAGTACTTC. Full variable domain (missing parts from reference TRBV28 and TRBJ2-7): DVKVTQSSRYLVKRTGEKVFLECVQDMDHENMFWYRQDPGLGLRLIYFSYDVKMKEKGDIPEGYSVSREKKERFSLILESASTNQTSMYLCASSLAGLGGLAGVYEQYFGPGTRLTVT.

This clone was found once. This sequence joins TRBV29-1 and TRBJ2-7, with D perhaps matching TRBD2 (5 bases). V gave up 5 bases and J gave up 0 bases, with 11 bases separating them. The CDR3 runs to 13 residues. Germline loops: CDR1 SQVTM, CDR2 ANQGSEA. In DNA, the CDR3 is TGCAGCGTTTCGAGAGGGAGCTCCTACGAGCAGTACTTC. Amino acid sequence: CSVSRGSSYEQYF.

The count of this clone is one. At one of its ends the junction is not consistent with the germline gene, which may arise from a read error. The rearrangement joins TRBV5-1 to TRBJ2-7; TRBD2 matches at 10 bases. The germline CDR1 and CDR2 sequences are SGHRS and YFSETQ. This CDR3 has 14 amino acids. Here the CDR3 DNA reads TGCACCAGCAGCGGGCTAGCGGGAGATTACGAGCAGTACTTC. This sequence encodes CTSSGLAGDYEQYF.

This clone was seen only once. The chain has TRBV11-2 and TRBJ2-4; D might be TRBD2 (5 bases). The length of the CDR3 is 13 residues. The germline gives CDR1 SGHAT, CDR2 FQNNGV. V was trimmed by 5 bases and J by 13 bases, leaving 18 bases between them. CDR3 DNA sequence: TGTGCCAGCAGCCCCGATCGGGGAGCGGACCAGTACTTC. Its translation is CASSPDRGADQYF. The complete variable domain, with remaining parts taken from reference TRBV11-2 and TRBJ2-4, reads EAGVAQSPRYKIIEKRQSVAFWCNPISGHATLYWYQQILGQGPKLLIQFQNNGVVDDSQLPKDRFSAERLKGVDSTLKIQPAKLEDSAVYLCASSPDRGADQYFGAGTRLSVL.

The rearrangement joins TRBV7-2 to TRBJ2-7; D may be TRBD1 (5 bases). Germline V CDR1 and CDR2: SGHTA, FQGNSA. The CDR3 is 14 amino acids. V lost 5 bases and J lost 2, with 13 bases in between. The CDR3 DNA reads as TGTGCCAGCAGCGGTCGACAGTTTCCCTACGAGCAGTACTTC. Translated: CASSGRQFPYEQYF.

This chain links TRBV2 with TRBJ2-1; 8 bases fit TRBD1. The CDR3 is 15 amino acids. Trimming at V came to 7 bases and at J to 2 bases, leaving 7 bases not matched to a gene. CDR1 is SNHLY and CDR2 is FYNNEI in the germline V gene. CDR3 sequence (DNA): TGTGCCAGCACCCGAGGACAGGGTGCCTACAATGAGCAGTTCTTC. Encoded protein: CASTRGQGAYNEQFF.

The chain combines TRBV15 with TRBJ2-1, with 9 bases that match TRBD2. This CDR3 spans 18 amino acids. The junction had 15 bases not matched to a gene; V was cut back by 0 bases and J by 9 bases. Germline CDR1 reads LNHNV; CDR2 reads YYDKDF (reference sequence). CDR3 coding DNA: TGTGCCACCAGCAGAGATTTCCGTTCGGCGGGAGGGCCTTTTGAGCAGTTCTTC. It is translated as CATSRDFRSAGGPFEQFF. Complete variable domain (other parts from reference TRBV15 and TRBJ2-1): DAMVIQNPRYQVTQFGKPVTLSCSQTLNHNVMYWYQQKSSQAPKLLFHYYDKDFNNEADTPDNFQSRRPNTSFCFLDIRSPGLGDTAMYLCATSRDFRSAGGPFEQFFGPGTRLTVL.

The chain combines TRBV5-1 with TRBJ2-5, with 13 positions matching TRBD2. The J call is doubtful: the DNA matches TRBJ2-7 better. The CDR3 spans 15 residues. Germline-derived CDR1 and CDR2 are SGHRS and YFSETQ. The CDR3 spells CASSLGLAGTYEQYF. CDR3 in DNA: TGCGCCAGCAGCCTGGGACTAGCGGGAACCTACGAGCAGTACTTC.

This clone has more than one count but fewer than ten. The chain links TRBV20-1 to TRBJ1-2, with no clear D. This CDR3 has 11 amino acids. Germline loops: CDR1 DFQATT, CDR2 SNEGSKA (reference sequence). V was shortened by 6 bases and J by 6 bases, with 11 bases between the two germline ends. For the CDR3, the DNA is TGCAGTGCGGGCAACGGCAATGGCTACACCTTC. This translates into CSAGNGNGYTF.

The chain recombines TRBV10-3 with TRBJ2-5, with a possible D match to TRBD2 (6 bases). The assigned J gene may be wrong: the sequence end matches TRBJ2-7 better. This CDR3 is 14 amino acids long. Germline V CDR1 and CDR2: ENHRY, SYGVKD. The CDR3 bases are TGTGCCAGCCAAGGAGGGTTGAGCTCCTACGAGCAGTACTTC. It codes for CASQGGLSSYEQYF.

The V gene is TRBV7-8, the J gene TRBJ2-3, with TRBD1 matching over 7 bases. Germline lookup yields CDR1 SGHVS and CDR2 FQNEAQ. The CDR3 is made up of 13 amino acids. The ends lost 11 bases at V and 3 bases at J; junction bases unmatched: 8. The chain's CDR3 is CAHAADRTDTQYF. The CDR3 nucleotides read TGTGCCCACGCGGCGGACAGGACAGATACGCAGTATTTT.

This CDR3 reads CAWSIGTGELFF. For the CDR3, the DNA is TGTGCCTGGAGTATCGGCACCGGGGAGCTGTTTTTT. The rearrangement joins TRBV30 to TRBJ2-2, with D uncertain. V gave up 2 bases and J gave up 4 bases, with 5 bases separating them. CDR1 is GTSNPN, CDR2 SVGIG, per germline (reference sequence). The CDR3 is 12 amino acids.

The chain couples TRBV6-4 to TRBJ2-1; D might be TRBD1 (6 bases). V lost 8 bases and J lost 6, with 20 bases in between. Germline values: CDR1 MRHNA, CDR2 SNTAGT. This CDR3 comprises 15 residues. The chain's CDR3 is CASAPGWGTPNEQFF. DNA for the CDR3: TGTGCCAGCGCGCCCGGTTGGGGGACACCCAATGAGCAGTTCTTC.

The gene calls are TRBV19 and TRBJ2-1; the D gene is possibly TRBD2 (6 bases). CDR1 LNHDA and CDR2 SQIVND come from the germline V gene (reference sequence). This CDR3 region has 14 residues. Trimming took 5 bases from V and 0 from J, leaving 8 bases between them. CDR3 DNA sequence: TGTGCCAGTAGTGGGGGGAGCTCCTACAATGAGCAGTTCTTC. It translates to CASSGGSSYNEQFF.

The chain recombines TRBV5-1 with TRBJ2-1, with 14 bases matching TRBD2. The J segment lost 7 bases and the V segment lost 1 base, leaving 7 bases of the junction unmatched. The CDR3 runs 17 residues. Germline V gives CDR1 SGHRS, CDR2 YFSETQ. For the CDR3, the DNA is TGCGCCAGCAGCTTGAGACTAGCGGGAGGGCGGAGTAATGAGCAGTTCTTC. Translation: CASSLRLAGGRSNEQFF.

V gene TRBV5-1 combines with J gene TRBJ2-3; 9 nucleotides line up with TRBD2. Trimming cost V 3 bases and J 2 bases; bases outside gene matches: 16. Germline V gene lookup returns CDR1 SGHRS and CDR2 YFSETQ. The CDR3 loop spans 19 amino acids. In DNA, the CDR3 is TGCGCCAGCAGCTACGAGGGCCAGACTAGCGGAGACTTCACAGATACGCAGTATTTT. Translating gives CASSYEGQTSGDFTDTQYF.

CDR3 protein: CASSGGGKGPDTQYF. CDR3 coding DNA: TGTGCCAGCAGTGGGGGGGGGAAGGGTCCAGATACGCAGTATTTT. The rearrangement links TRBV5-4 to TRBJ2-3, with 7 positions matching TRBD2. The germline gives CDR1 SGHNT, CDR2 YYREEE (reference sequence). This CDR3 contains 15 residues. Germline trimming cut 5 bases from V and 4 bases from J; bases unmatched to any gene: 10. Looking up the rest from reference TRBV5-4 and TRBJ2-3 gives the full variable domain: ETGVTQSPTHLIKTRGQQVTLRCSSQSGHNTVSWYQQALGQGPQFIFQYYREEENGRGNFPPRFSGLQFPNYSSELNVNALELDDSALYLCASSGGGKGPDTQYFGPGTRLTVL.

The V call is TRBV6-1, the J call TRBJ1-1, with 8 positions matching TRBD1. Germline V lookup: CDR1 MNHNS, CDR2 SASEGT. The CDR3 consists of 14 residues. Trimming at V came to 8 bases and at J to 4 bases, leaving 9 bases not matched to a gene. The CDR3, as DNA: TGTGCCAGCTGGGACAGGTGGGCTTTCACTGAAGCTTTCTTT. Its translation is CASWDRWAFTEAFF.

The chain links TRBV5-1 to TRBJ1-3; TRBD1 agrees at 9 bases. In germline, CDR1 is SGHRS, CDR2 YFSETQ. The ends lost 4 bases at V and 5 bases at J; junction bases unmatched: 7. The CDR3 has 15 residues. The CDR3 DNA follows: TGCGCCAGCAGCCCCGGACAGGGGACTAGAAACACCATATATTTT. Translated, it gives CASSPGQGTRNTIYF.

The chain is built from TRBV5-1 and TRBJ2-7; 7 bases line up with TRBD2. The junction had 6 bases not matched to a gene; V was cut back by 3 bases and J by 0 bases. Looked up from germline, CDR1 is SGHRS and CDR2 is YFSETQ. This CDR3 is 15 amino acids long. CDR3 sequence: CASSYLRTSSYEQYF. As DNA, the CDR3 is TGCGCCAGCAGCTATCTGCGGACTAGCTCCTACGAGCAGTACTTC.

The chain recombines TRBV18 with TRBJ2-1; 9 nucleotides agree with TRBD2. The CDR3 loop spans 15 amino acids. With 5 bases clipped from V and 6 bases from J, the junction kept 8 bases outside the gene matches. Germline V gene sequence: CDR1 KGHSH, CDR2 LQKENI. In DNA form, the CDR3 reads TGTGCCAGCTCATCCTTAGCGGGAGACGGCAATGAGCAGTTCTTC. Its protein is CASSSLAGDGNEQFF.

The chain joins TRBV7-2 to TRBJ1-5; 7 bases fit TRBD1. CDR3 length: 13 amino acids. The V segment lost 5 bases and the J segment 5 bases; nucleotides outside the gene matches: 3. Germline loops: CDR1 SGHTA, CDR2 FQGNSA. CDR3 loop: CASSITGDQPQHF. The CDR3 DNA sequence: TGTGCCAGCAGCATCACAGGGGATCAGCCCCAGCATTTT. Based on the CDR3 plus reference TRBV7-2 and TRBJ1-5, the full variable domain is GAGVSQSPSNKVTEKGKDVELRCDPISGHTALYWYRQSLGQGLEFLIYFQGNSAPDKSGLPSDRFSAERTGGSVSTLTIQRTQQEDSAVYLCASSITGDQPQHFGDGTRLSIL.

The chain recombines TRBV30 with TRBJ2-2; TRBD2 is a possible D gene (6 bases). In germline, CDR1 is GTSNPN, CDR2 SVGIG (reference sequence). This CDR3 spans 22 amino acids. Trimming left V 4 bases short and J 0 bases short, with 33 bases between. This chain's CDR3 is CAWKSGRLDPLNQPANTGELFF. The DNA of the CDR3 is TGTGCCTGGAAGTCGGGGAGGTTAGACCCCTTGAATCAACCCGCGAACACCGGGGAGCTGTTTTTT. Supplemented by reference TRBV30 and TRBJ2-2, the full variable domain reads SQTIHQWPATLVQPVGSPLSLECTVEGTSNPNLYWYRQAAGRGLQLLFYSVGIGQISSEVPQNLSASRPQDRQFILSSKKLLLSDSGFYLCAWKSGRLDPLNQPANTGELFFGEGSRLTVL.

The chain combines TRBV30 with TRBJ2-5, with D possibly TRBD1 on 5 matching bases. The V end was cut by 3 bases, the J end by 2 bases, with 10 bases between. Germline-derived CDR1 and CDR2 are GTSNPN and SVGIG (reference sequence). The CDR3 extends over 13 amino acids. The CDR3 here is CAWRRGGQETQYF. The CDR3 DNA reads TGTGCCTGGAGAAGGGGTGGTCAAGAGACCCAGTACTTC.

The V gene is TRBV9, the J gene TRBJ1-2, with D uncertain. The CDR3 is made up of 12 amino acids. With 0 bases removed from V and 7 bases from J, the gap between germline ends came to 7 bases. Looked up from germline, CDR1 is SGDLS and CDR2 is YYNGEE. CDR3 region: CASSVDSSGYTF. The DNA of the CDR3 is TGTGCCAGCAGCGTAGACAGTAGTGGCTACACCTTC.

The chain employs TRBV19 and TRBJ2-3; possibly TRBD2 for D (5 bases). Germline values: CDR1 LNHDA, CDR2 SQIVND (reference sequence). The CDR3 contains 13 residues. Trimming stripped 6 bases from V and 4 bases from J, with 11 bases between. The CDR3 DNA is TGTGCCAGTAGCGGGGTAGTCCCAGATACGCAGTATTTT. This gives the protein CASSGVVPDTQYF.

J is TRBJ1-2 and V is TRBV6-1; the match to TRBD1 covers 10 bases. This CDR3 is built from 13 residues. V was clipped by 8 bases and J by 7 bases; unmatched bases: 7. Germline V gene data show CDR1 as MNHNS and CDR2 as SASEGT. The CDR3: CASSDRGLGGYTF. The CDR3 coding sequence is TGTGCCAGCTCGGACAGGGGGTTGGGTGGCTACACCTTC.

The CDR3 is CASSLRRYEQYF. CDR3 DNA sequence: TGTGCCAGCAGTTTAAGGCGGTACGAGCAGTACTTC. The genes are TRBV28 and TRBJ2-7; no clear D gene. The CDR3 has 12 amino acids. The germline gives CDR1 MDHEN, CDR2 SYDVKM. V lost 2 bases to trimming and J lost 4 bases, with 6 bases between them. The full variable domain, its missing parts supplied by reference TRBV28 and TRBJ2-7, is DVKVTQSSRYLVKRTGEKVFLECVQDMDHENMFWYRQDPGLGLRLIYFSYDVKMKEKGDIPEGYSVSREKKERFSLILESASTNQTSMYLCASSLRRYEQYFGPGTRLTVT.

V and J are TRBV6-6 and TRBJ2-1; the match to TRBD2 covers 8 bases. Per germline, CDR1 MNHNY and CDR2 SVGAGI (reference sequence). The trim removed 2 bases at V and 5 bases at J, leaving 8 bases unmatched. This CDR3 region has 16 residues. The CDR3 spells CASSYGLAGINNEQFF. The CDR3 DNA sequence: TGTGCCAGCAGTTACGGTCTAGCGGGTATTAACAATGAGCAGTTCTTC.

V is TRBV30 and J is TRBJ2-7, with 7 bases that match TRBD1. The V gene's germline CDR1 is GTSNPN and CDR2 SVGIG (reference sequence). CDR3 length equals 12 residues. V was clipped by 0 bases and J by 10 bases; unmatched bases: 6. The CDR3 reads CAWSVRQGRQYF. Here the CDR3 DNA reads TGTGCCTGGAGTGTGCGACAGGGAAGACAGTACTTC.

The rearrangement links TRBV5-5 to TRBJ2-1; 10 bases match TRBD2. Germline values: CDR1 SGHKS, CDR2 YYEKEE (reference sequence). V trimming: 0 bases; J trimming: 7 bases; junction bases outside the gene matches: 10. The CDR3 is 17 residues long. CDR3 coding DNA: TGTGCCAGCAGCTTGGGGTTACTAGCGGGGATGAGTAATGAGCAGTTCTTC. It encodes CASSLGLLAGMSNEQFF. Filled out from reference TRBV5-5 and TRBJ2-1, the complete variable domain reads DAGVTQSPTHLIKTRGQQVTLRCSPISGHKSVSWYQQVLGQGPQFIFQYYEKEERGRGNFPDRFSARQFPNYSSELNVNALLLGDSALYLCASSLGLLAGMSNEQFFGPGTRLTVL.